Listed below are T cell receptor beta chains from one sample, sequenced in a study of PD-1 blockade in classical Hodgkin lymphoma. The method was immunoSEQ multiplex PCR; TCRdb's version includes in-frame clones alone and lacks a portion of them. Of 20,000 or so clones detected, around 78% appear once; the ten largest clones hold roughly 2.8%. The sequences come from CD4+ T cells from blood, collected before the fourth cycle of nivolumab. The receptor set was obtained from a human donor with classical Hodgkin lymphoma. CDR3s include the opening cysteine and the closing phenylalanine or tryptophan. D genes are given only for firm matches. Rows give clone size only sometimes, using once, few, many, or a class for an expanded clone.

D,J,size,V,CDR3,DNA
TRBD1,TRBJ2-1,NA,TRBV5-1,CASSGDRASGNEQFF,TGCGCCAGCAGCGGGGACAGGGCCTCGGGAAATGAGCAGTTCTTC
NA,TRBJ2-3,NA,TRBV7-9,CASSLASSTDTQYF,TGTGCCAGCAGCTTAGCTAGCTCTACAGATACGCAGTATTTT
NA,TRBJ2-2,NA,TRBV5-1,CASSLSITGELFF,TGCGCCAGCAGCTTATCTATTACCGGGGAGCTGTTTTTT
NA,TRBJ2-7,NA,TRBV7-6,CASTQGTGGGVNRGEQYF,TGTGCCAGCACGCAGGGGACTGGAGGGGGCGTAAATCGGGGCGAGCAGTACTTC
TRBD2,TRBJ2-1,NA,TRBV30,CAWRGTSGRPQFF,TGTGCCTGGAGGGGGACTAGCGGCCGGCCGCAGTTCTTC
NA,TRBJ2-7,NA,TRBV28,CASSLAPLSSYEQYF,TGTGCCAGCAGTTTGGCCCCTCTAAGCTCCTACGAGCAGTACTTC
NA,TRBJ2-7,NA,TRBV7-8,CASSLSQLGPSSYEQYF,TGTGCCAGCAGCTTATCTCAATTAGGTCCCAGCTCCTACGAGCAGTACTTC
NA,TRBJ2-5,NA,TRBV30,CAWMSGRQETQYF,TGTGCCTGGATGTCGGGGAGACAAGAGACCCAGTACTTC
NA,TRBJ1-1,few,TRBV4-2,CASSQDWKVVAEAFF,TGTGCCAGCAGCCAAGATTGGAAGGTTGTCGCTGAAGCTTTCTTT
NA,TRBJ2-1,NA,TRBV4-1,CASSQVFIRTWNEQFF,TGCGCCAGCAGCCAAGTTTTCATTCGGACTTGGAATGAGCAGTTCTTC
TRBD1,TRBJ1-1,NA,TRBV19,CASSMFRGPGTEAFF,TGTGCCAGTAGTATGTTCAGGGGGCCCGGCACTGAAGCTTTCTTT
TRBD2,TRBJ2-5,few,TRBV7-9,CASSQLAGHQETQYF,TGTGCCAGCAGCCAACTAGCGGGCCACCAAGAGACCCAGTACTTC
TRBD2,TRBJ2-1,NA,TRBV2,CASSDVAGKLRSYNEQFF,TGTGCCAGCAGTGACGTAGCGGGAAAATTACGTTCCTACAATGAGCAGTTCTTC
TRBD2,TRBJ2-1,NA,TRBV5-1,CASSLDGTSGSGFF,TGCGCCAGCAGCTTGGACGGGACTAGCGGGAGTGGGTTCTTC
TRBD2,TRBJ2-7,NA,TRBV28,CASKWVAGDYEQYF,TGTGCCAGCAAATGGGTAGCGGGAGACTACGAGCAGTACTTC